Here is one TCR beta chain with its context. Its target is not known. V was clipped by 0 bases and J by 3 bases; unmatched bases: 13. Germline CDR1 LNHDA, CDR2 SQIVND (reference sequence). This CDR3 is built from 18 residues. The data belong to a study of T-cell memory formation after mild COVID-19. Looking at the study overall: For the most part, TCR clusters were specific to one donor.

5'RACE, which relied on constant-segment primers, yielded TCR alpha and TCR beta cDNA libraries carrying sample barcodes and UMIs. MiXCR was run by TCRdb on the 5' RACE reads, yielding one entry per CDR3 protein. The profile shows about 120,000 distinct CDR3 sequences, more than 15% of them singletons. General observations from the study: The appearance of some responding clones in pre-infection memory suggested that cross-reactive memory joined. The study found balanced CD4/CD8 in clones contracting day 15 to 85 and a CD4+ lean in later expanders.

The sample consisted of PBMCs or a T cell subset sorted from them (not recorded which). This chain joins TRBV19 and TRBJ2-5; 7 nucleotides align to TRBD2. This TCR was sampled from an adult woman who had mild COVID-19 (a few samples of this study predate the infection). Cell type and time point are not known. The CDR3 spells CASSIDLVAGLLKETQYF. The DNA for the CDR3 is TGTGCCAGTAGTATAGATCTGGTAGCGGGCCTACTAAAAGAGACCCAGTACTTC.